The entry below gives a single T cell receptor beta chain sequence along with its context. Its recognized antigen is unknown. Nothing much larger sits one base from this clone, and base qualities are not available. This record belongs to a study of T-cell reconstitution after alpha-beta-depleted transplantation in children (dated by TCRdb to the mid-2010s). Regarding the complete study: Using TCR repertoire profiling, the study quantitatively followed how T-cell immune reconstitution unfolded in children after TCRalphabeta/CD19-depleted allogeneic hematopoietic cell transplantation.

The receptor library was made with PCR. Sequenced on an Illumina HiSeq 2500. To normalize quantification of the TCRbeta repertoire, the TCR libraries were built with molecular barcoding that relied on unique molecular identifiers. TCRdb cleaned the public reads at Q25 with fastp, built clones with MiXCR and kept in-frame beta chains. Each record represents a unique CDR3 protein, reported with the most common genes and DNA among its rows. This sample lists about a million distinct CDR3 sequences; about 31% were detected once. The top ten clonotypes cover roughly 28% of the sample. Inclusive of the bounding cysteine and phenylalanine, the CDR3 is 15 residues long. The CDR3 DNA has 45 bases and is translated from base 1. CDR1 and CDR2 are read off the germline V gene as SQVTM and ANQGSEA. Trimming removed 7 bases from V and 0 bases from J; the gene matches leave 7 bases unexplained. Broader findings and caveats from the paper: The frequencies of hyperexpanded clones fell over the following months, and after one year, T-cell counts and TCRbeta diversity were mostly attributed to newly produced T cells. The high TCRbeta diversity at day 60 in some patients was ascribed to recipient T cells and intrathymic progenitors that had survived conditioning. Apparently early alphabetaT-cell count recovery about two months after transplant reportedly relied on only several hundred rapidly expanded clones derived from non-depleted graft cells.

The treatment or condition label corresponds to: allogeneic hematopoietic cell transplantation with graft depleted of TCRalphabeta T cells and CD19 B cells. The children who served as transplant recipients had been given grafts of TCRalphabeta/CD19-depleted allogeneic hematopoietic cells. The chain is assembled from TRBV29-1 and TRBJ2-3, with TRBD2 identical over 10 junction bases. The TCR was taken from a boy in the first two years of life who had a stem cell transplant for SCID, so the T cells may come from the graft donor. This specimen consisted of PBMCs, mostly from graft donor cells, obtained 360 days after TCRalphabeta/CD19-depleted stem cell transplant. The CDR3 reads CSAKRTSGSTDTQYF. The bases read TGCAGCGCTAAAAGGACTAGCGGTAGCACAGATACGCAGTATTTT.